The clone carrying this T cell receptor (beta chain) was seen once. The antigen is undetermined. A read error may account for a junction end that differs from germline. The sample contains more than one DNA sequence encoding this CDR3. This sample stems from a study of coeliac disease. On the study more broadly: Disease groups: newly diagnosed active, refractory type I, gluten-free-diet controlled. High-resolution HLA typing was lacking; TRBV7-2 bias was queried instead.

This table comes from immunoSEQ multiplex PCR, and its TCRdb copy is limited to in-frame clones, with some not included. Seen here are thousands of clones, approximately 59% observed once, and the top ten hold about 20%. General observations from the study: Lamina propria and intraepithelial cell fractions may contain each other's cells.

Cells were frozen in aliquots of about 500,000, and one aliquot per fraction was sequenced. The CDR3 runs to 15 residues. CDR1 and CDR2 from the germline V gene are SGHDT and YYEEEE. The source material was lymphocytes from the gut lamina propria. The chain has TRBV5-6 and TRBJ1-6; tentatively, D is TRBD1 (6 bases). This sequence was found in a man between 60 and 70 years old with celiac disease on a gluten-free diet. The CDR3 DNA is TGTGCCAGCAGCTTGCGGTTTCAGGGGAATTCCCCCCTCCACTTT. Protein sequence: CASSLRFQGNSPLHF.